This TCR beta chain was found in a study of T cells in Graves' hyperthyroidism and ophthalmopathy. Findings and limits, study-wide: Ophthalmopathy got predicted by the model a median around 6.8 months before its onset. Most clonotypes that expanded in the thyroid above 0.001 also showed up in blood.

RNA transcripts were the template for amplifying TCR beta CDR3 regions. HTBI primers drove first-round RT-PCR of the TCR CDR3. One entry per CDR3 protein results from TCRdb running MiXCR on the multiplex PCR reads. Of more than 500,000 distinct CDR3 sequences detected, roughly 15% appear once; the ten largest clones hold 25% to 35%. The authors obtained PBMCs from around 10 ml of fresh peripheral blood. The germline gives CDR1 MNHNS, CDR2 SASEGT. The CDR3 sequence is 10 residues long. The ends were cut back, 3 bases at V and 6 bases at J, with 0 bases in the middle. This clonotype was observed many times. Its specificity is not known.

Sequencing was carried out using blood. This chain joins TRBV6-1 and TRBJ1-5; no definite D call. The sequence came from a woman in her 30s with Graves' ophthalmopathy. CDR3 region: CASSDQPQHF. CDR3 coding DNA: TGTGCCAGCAGTGATCAGCCCCAGCATTTT.